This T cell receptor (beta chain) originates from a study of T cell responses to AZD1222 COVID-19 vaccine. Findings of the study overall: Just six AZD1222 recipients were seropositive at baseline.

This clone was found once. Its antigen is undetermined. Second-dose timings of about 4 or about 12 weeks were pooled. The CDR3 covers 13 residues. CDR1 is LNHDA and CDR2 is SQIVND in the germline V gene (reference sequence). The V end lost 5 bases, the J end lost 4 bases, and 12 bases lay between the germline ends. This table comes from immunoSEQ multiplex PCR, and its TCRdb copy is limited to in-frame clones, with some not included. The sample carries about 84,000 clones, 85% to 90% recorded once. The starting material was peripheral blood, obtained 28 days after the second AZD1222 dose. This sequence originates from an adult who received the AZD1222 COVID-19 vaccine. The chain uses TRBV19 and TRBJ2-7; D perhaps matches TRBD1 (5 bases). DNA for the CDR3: TGTGCCAGTAGTGTCGGAAGGGGTTACGAGCAGTACTTC. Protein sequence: CASSVGRGYEQYF.